The rows below give T cell receptor beta chains drawn from one sample of a study of blood T cell repertoires in COVID-19. Some clones are missing from TCRdb's copy, which holds only in-frame ones; the method was immunoSEQ multiplex PCR. The table has approximately 300,000 clones, around 84% seen once. The sample taken for sequencing was PBMCs or T cells enriched from blood (not recorded which). The receptors derive from a woman aged 30 to 39 who had been exposed to COVID-19. CDR3s include the opening cysteine and the closing phenylalanine or tryptophan. The order of the fields is V gene, clone size, J gene, D gene, CDR3 DNA, CDR3 protein. D genes are given only for firm matches. Clone size is given for some rows only: seen once, a few or many times, or a class if the clone is expanded.

V gene: TRBV5-1
clone size: .
J gene: TRBJ2-7
D gene: TRBD2
CDR3 DNA: TGCGCCAGCAGCCCTAGACTAGCGGGGTACGAGCAGTACTTC
CDR3 protein: CASSPRLAGYEQYF

V gene: TRBV4-2
clone size: .
J gene: TRBJ1-1
D gene: .
CDR3 DNA: TGTGCCAGCAGCCAAGATCAGGACACTGAAGCTTTCTTT
CDR3 protein: CASSQDQDTEAFF

V gene: TRBV11-2
clone size: .
J gene: TRBJ2-5
D gene: TRBD2
CDR3 DNA: TGTGCCAGCAGGTTGAGGAGCGGGGGGGAGACCCAGTACTTC
CDR3 protein: CASRLRSGGETQYF

V gene: TRBV25-1
clone size: .
J gene: TRBJ1-2
D gene: .
CDR3 DNA: TGTGCCACCATGGGAGGGATCGACGGCTACACCTTC
CDR3 protein: CATMGGIDGYTF

V gene: TRBV24-1
clone size: .
J gene: TRBJ1-2
D gene: .
CDR3 DNA: TGTGCCACCAGCTCCACGGGGGGGCCATTCTATGGCTACACCTTC
CDR3 protein: CATSSTGGPFYGYTF

V gene: TRBV4-3
clone size: .
J gene: TRBJ2-7
D gene: TRBD1
CDR3 DNA: TGCGCCAGCAGCCAAGAAGGGGGCCCCTACGAGCAGTACTTC
CDR3 protein: CASSQEGGPYEQYF

V gene: TRBV5-6
clone size: .
J gene: TRBJ2-7
D gene: .
CDR3 DNA: TGTGCCAGCAGCCCGGAGGTCTCCTTCTACGAGCAGTACTTC
CDR3 protein: CASSPEVSFYEQYF

V gene: TRBV7-9
clone size: few
J gene: TRBJ2-5
D gene: .
CDR3 DNA: TGTGCCAGCAGCTTAGGGGGAGGGACCCAGTACTTC
CDR3 protein: CASSLGGGTQYF

V gene: TRBV2
clone size: .
J gene: TRBJ1-3
D gene: .
CDR3 DNA: TGTGCCAGCGGTCAGGCCGCTGGAAACACCATATATTTT
CDR3 protein: CASGQAAGNTIYF

V gene: TRBV7-2
clone size: .
J gene: TRBJ1-3
D gene: .
CDR3 DNA: TGTGCCAGCAGCTTACTCAGGGAAGGAAACACCATATATTTT
CDR3 protein: CASSLLREGNTIYF

V gene: TRBV7-2
clone size: .
J gene: TRBJ1-1
D gene: .
CDR3 DNA: TGTGCCAGCAGCTTAGTACGACGGGTCGACACTGAAGCTTTCTTT
CDR3 protein: CASSLVRRVDTEAFF

V gene: TRBV28
clone size: .
J gene: TRBJ1-3
D gene: .
CDR3 DNA: TGTGCCTCCTTTTTGAGCTCTGGAAACACCATATATTTT
CDR3 protein: CASFLSSGNTIYF

V gene: TRBV5-1
clone size: few
J gene: TRBJ2-7
D gene: .
CDR3 DNA: TGCGCCAGCAGCCGGGAGGGGGCGGGCGAGCAGTACTTC
CDR3 protein: CASSREGAGEQYF

V gene: TRBV7-8
clone size: .
J gene: TRBJ2-5
D gene: .
CDR3 DNA: TGTGCCAGCAGCTTAGATCCCGGGGAAGAGACCCAGTACTTC
CDR3 protein: CASSLDPGEETQYF

V gene: TRBV18
clone size: .
J gene: TRBJ1-2
D gene: .
CDR3 DNA: TGTGCCAGCTCACCGGCAGGGGCCGTTAACTATGGCTACACCTTC
CDR3 protein: CASSPAGAVNYGYTF

V gene: TRBV6-5
clone size: .
J gene: TRBJ1-3
D gene: .
CDR3 DNA: TGTGCCAACACCCTGAACTCTGGAAACACCATATATTTT
CDR3 protein: CANTLNSGNTIYF

V gene: TRBV7-6
clone size: .
J gene: TRBJ1-5
D gene: TRBD1
CDR3 DNA: TGTGCCAGCAGCTACAGGGGACAGGACCAGCCCCAGCATTTT
CDR3 protein: CASSYRGQDQPQHF

V gene: TRBV27
clone size: .
J gene: TRBJ1-2
D gene: TRBD1
CDR3 DNA: TGTGCCAGCAGCCGGACAGGGTCGGGTGGCTACACCTTC
CDR3 protein: CASSRTGSGGYTF

V gene: TRBV18
clone size: .
J gene: TRBJ1-5
D gene: TRBD1
CDR3 DNA: TGTGCCAGCTCACCCTTAGGACAGGGCAATCAGCCCCAGCATTTT
CDR3 protein: CASSPLGQGNQPQHF

V gene: TRBV28
clone size: .
J gene: TRBJ1-5
D gene: TRBD1
CDR3 DNA: TGTGCCAGCAGTCCTCCCCCCAGGACAGGGGGTAATCAGCCCCAGCATTTT
CDR3 protein: CASSPPPRTGGNQPQHF

V gene: TRBV5-1
clone size: .
J gene: TRBJ1-6
D gene: .
CDR3 DNA: TGCGCCAGCAGCCGGACTGGAGTTAATTCACCCCTCCACTTT
CDR3 protein: CASSRTGVNSPLHF

V gene: TRBV6-1
clone size: .
J gene: TRBJ2-7
D gene: .
CDR3 DNA: TGTGCCAGCAGTGAACCCCGGGAGATCTCCTACGAGCAGTACTTC
CDR3 protein: CASSEPREISYEQYF

V gene: TRBV4-2
clone size: .
J gene: TRBJ2-1
D gene: TRBD2
CDR3 DNA: TGTGCCAGCAGCCAAGATAGCGGGAGTAGCAATGAGCAGTTCTTC
CDR3 protein: CASSQDSGSSNEQFF

V gene: TRBV28
clone size: .
J gene: TRBJ1-4
D gene: TRBD1
CDR3 DNA: TGTGCCAGCACCGACGACAGGGCCGGTCGAGAAAAACTGTTTTTT
CDR3 protein: CASTDDRAGREKLFF

V gene: TRBV5-1
clone size: .
J gene: TRBJ2-3
D gene: TRBD1
CDR3 DNA: TGCGCCAGCAGCTTTGACAGGGAGAGGAGCACAGATACGCAGTATTTT
CDR3 protein: CASSFDRERSTDTQYF

V gene: TRBV18
clone size: .
J gene: TRBJ2-3
D gene: TRBD2
CDR3 DNA: TGTGCCAGCTCACCACGCGTTAGCGGGGGGGCCGATACGCAGTATTTT
CDR3 protein: CASSPRVSGGADTQYF

V gene: TRBV5-1
clone size: .
J gene: TRBJ1-2
D gene: TRBD1
CDR3 DNA: TGCGCCAGCAGCTTGGGACAGGGGGACTATGGCTACACCTTC
CDR3 protein: CASSLGQGDYGYTF

V gene: TRBV3-1/TRBV3-2
clone size: .
J gene: TRBJ2-3
D gene: TRBD2
CDR3 DNA: TGTGCCAGCAGCCTCCTAGCGGGGGGCGATACGCAGTATTTT
CDR3 protein: CASSLLAGGDTQYF

V gene: TRBV2
clone size: .
J gene: TRBJ2-3
D gene: TRBD1
CDR3 DNA: TGTGCCAGCAGTGAAAGACAGGGAACGGCGCAGTATTTT
CDR3 protein: CASSERQGTAQYF

V gene: TRBV5-6
clone size: .
J gene: TRBJ1-5
D gene: .
CDR3 DNA: TGTGCCACTACAAAGGGGGATCAGCCCCAGCATTTT
CDR3 protein: CATTKGDQPQHF

V gene: TRBV11-2
clone size: .
J gene: TRBJ2-1
D gene: .
CDR3 DNA: TGTGCCAGCAGCCGGGGAAAGAATGAGCAGTTCTTC
CDR3 protein: CASSRGKNEQFF

V gene: TRBV18
clone size: .
J gene: TRBJ1-1
D gene: .
CDR3 DNA: TGTGCCAGCTCACCACGGCGCAGGAAGAACACTGAAGCTTTCTTT
CDR3 protein: CASSPRRRKNTEAFF

V gene: TRBV27
clone size: .
J gene: TRBJ2-7
D gene: .
CDR3 DNA: TGTGCCAGCGGTTCGTCCCTAGGGGCCTACGAGCAGTACTTC
CDR3 protein: CASGSSLGAYEQYF

V gene: TRBV18
clone size: few
J gene: TRBJ2-7
D gene: .
CDR3 DNA: TGTGCCAGCTCACCAGAAGACACGACAGGAGACTACGAGCAGTACTTC
CDR3 protein: CASSPEDTTGDYEQYF

V gene: TRBV2
clone size: few
J gene: TRBJ2-7
D gene: TRBD1
CDR3 DNA: TGTGCCAGCAGTGGGGACAGCTCCTACGAGCAGTACTTC
CDR3 protein: CASSGDSSYEQYF

V gene: TRBV3-1/TRBV3-2
clone size: .
J gene: TRBJ1-1
D gene: TRBD1
CDR3 DNA: TGTGCCAGCAGCCAAGCCACGACAGGGAGCGCTGAAGCTTTCTTT
CDR3 protein: CASSQATTGSAEAFF